This TCR beta chain was obtained from a study of spatial heterogeneity in lung cancer. Study-level points and caveats: The estimate shows that only about 7% of tumor T cells were covered for alpha and 12% to 15% for beta chains. Tumor mutation count correlated with how many alpha and beta TCRs expanded intratumorally.

Noted time point: sample taken at primary tumor resection. The donor group consisted of over 60 patients who had untreated, early-stage non-small cell lung cancer. Within the sample, this clonotype is medium-sized. Its antigen is still unknown. CDR3 length: 17 amino acids. Germline assignment: CDR1 MNHEY and CDR2 SMNVEV (reference sequence). Trimming cost V 6 bases and J 1 base, with 16 bases left between them. TCRdb analysed the 5' RACE reads with MiXCR anew, one entry per CDR3 protein. Seen here are roughly 3,600 distinct CDR3 sequences, roughly 5.6% observed once, and the top ten hold approximately 12%.

The chain uses TRBV27 and TRBJ2-6; a weak D match, TRBD1 (8 bases). The sequenced sample was lung tumor tissue, obtained at surgery. This receptor was obtained from a female donor with early-stage non-small cell lung cancer. The CDR3 region has the DNA TGTGCCAGCAGACCTTTACAGGGGGGGTCTGGGGCCAACGTCCTGACTTTC. It yields the protein CASRPLQGGSGANVLTF.